This T cell receptor (beta chain) was sequenced for a study of blood T cells in healthy people across ages. A J-beta primer mix and a sample-barcoded 5' primer were used in a second PCR of about 6 to 12 cycles. Each cDNA molecule received a tag from a template-switch adaptor that had 12 random nucleotides. Using its own MiXCR run on the 5' RACE reads, TCRdb lists one record per CDR3 protein. The sample shows approximately 1.5 million distinct CDR3 sequences, approximately 43% of them seen only once. The V gene's germline CDR1 is LNHNV and CDR2 YYDKDF (reference sequence). Trimming took off 5 bases at V and 4 bases at J, with 19 bases between the two ends. CDR3 length: 16 residues. Each sample had at least 7 million PBMCs isolated.

The genes are TRBV15 and TRBJ2-3; tentative D call: TRBD1 (5 bases). The sequencing sample was made of blood. The clonotype was recovered from a woman under 30 in good health. CDR3 amino acids: CATSLTGAGPPDTQYF. The CDR3 nucleotides are TGTGCCACCAGCCTAACCGGTGCAGGGCCCCCAGATACGCAGTATTTT.